Included here is one T cell receptor beta chain sequence, with context. These data are taken from a study of blood T cell repertoires in COVID-19. Study as a whole: Researchers got acute and convalescent COVID-19 samples from the United States, Italy and Spain. The analysed material was cDNA or gDNA that came from T cells, B-cell-depleted T cells, or PBMCs.

The CDR3 length is 12 residues. The V and J ends lost 3 bases and 8 bases respectively, with 8 bases between them. Germline V gene sequence: CDR1 MDHEN, CDR2 SYDVKM. Authors' processing steps: Amplifying reference gene primers gave estimates of nucleated cell counts. Using immunoSEQ multiplex PCR, the repertoire was profiled, and TCRdb retains in-frame clones only, with some absent. The V and J calls and clone size are taken from that table; D and trimming were inferred from the DNA. The profile shows about 140,000 clones, more than 65% of them singletons. The chain combines TRBV28 with TRBJ2-1; D remains ambiguous. The TCR comes from a woman aged 55-69 years with acute or convalescent COVID-19. Sample: peripheral blood. The CDR3 region is CASSFVVYEQFF. CDR3 in DNA: TGTGCCAGCAGTTTTGTCGTTTATGAGCAGTTCTTC.